Below, 26 T cell receptor beta chains from the same sample are listed, as sequenced in a study of Graves' ophthalmopathy and Graves' hyperthyroidism. The sequenced template was RNA, covering the TCR beta CDR3 region. Second-round multiplex PCR came after a first-round RT-PCR that employed HTBI primers. TCRdb reprocessed the multiplex PCR reads with MiXCR, giving one entry per CDR3 protein. This table has about 700,000 distinct CDR3 sequences, about two fifths appearing once. Material for sequencing was peripheral blood. Source of these receptors: an adult man with Graves' ophthalmopathy.

The CDR3 loop is CASSIIAGVPYEQYF. The CDR3 DNA reads TGTGCCAGTAGTATCATTGCGGGGGTCCCCTACGAGCAGTACTTC. The rearrangement joins TRBV19 to TRBJ2-7, with 7 bases fitting TRBD2. The CDR3 extends over 15 amino acids. Trimming cost V 3 bases and J 2 bases; bases outside gene matches: 7. The V gene's germline CDR1 is LNHDA and CDR2 SQIVND (reference sequence).

There are many counts of this clonotype. This chain joins TRBV12-3 or TRBV12-4 and TRBJ1-3; no firm D call. The CDR3 spans 13 residues. The V end was cut by 5 bases, the J end by 4 bases, with 9 bases between. CDR3 in DNA: TGTGCCAGCAGTCCGTCTCAGGGAAACACCATATATTTT. It codes for CASSPSQGNTIYF.

The rearrangement uses TRBV12-3 or TRBV12-4 and TRBJ1-1, with a tentative D call TRBD1 (5 bases). CDR3 length: 15 amino acids. Trimming pared 2 bases from V and 3 bases from J, leaving 13 bases between. This chain's CDR3 is CASSLLGGVDTEAFF. The CDR3 nucleotides read TGTGCCAGCAGTTTACTCGGAGGGGTGGACACTGAAGCTTTCTTT.

In regard to this clonotype: A clone one base away is much larger, so this may be a read error. As the CDR3 is not closed by the conserved phenylalanine or tryptophan, this likely results from a read error. The chain combines TRBV2 with TRBJ1-1; D is ambiguous. V was shortened by 7 bases and J by 7 bases, with 13 bases between the two germline ends. The CDR3 runs to 12 residues. CDR1 is SNHLY, CDR2 FYNNEI, per germline. The CDR3 is CASNLGGREAFS. The DNA of the CDR3 is TGTGCCAGCAACCTGGGAGGTCGTGAAGCTTTCTCT.

A note on this clonotype: The junction shows a germline mismatch at one end, possibly a read error. The chain combines TRBV11-2 with TRBJ2-1, with D possibly being TRBD2 (6 bases). Germline assignment: CDR1 SGHAT and CDR2 FQNNGV. The CDR3 totals 16 residues. The CDR3 sequence: CAGSPGPGASYNEQFF. CDR3 coding DNA: TGCGCCGGCAGCCCCGGACCGGGAGCCTCCTACAATGAGCAGTTCTTC.

V is TRBV12-3 or TRBV12-4 and J is TRBJ2-2; 9 bases align to TRBD1. This CDR3 is built from 14 residues. V was pared by 6 bases and J by 5 bases, with 4 bases of the junction left unmatched. The CDR3 sequence: CASSRDRVTGELFF. The CDR3 DNA follows: TGTGCCAGCAGCCGGGACAGGGTGACCGGGGAGCTGTTTTTT.

The chain joins TRBV29-1 to TRBJ1-3; no clear D. The V end lost 7 bases, the J end lost 0 bases, and 7 bases lay between the germline ends. Per germline, CDR1 SQVTM and CDR2 ANQGSEA. This CDR3 has 12 residues. CDR3 region: CSAGFSGNTIYF. The CDR3 DNA sequence: TGCAGCGCCGGGTTCTCTGGAAACACCATATATTTT.

This chain uses TRBV10-3 with TRBJ1-4; the match to TRBD1 covers 10 bases. V was pared by 10 bases and J by 0 bases, with 20 bases of the junction left unmatched. Germline V lookup: CDR1 ENHRY, CDR2 SYGVKD. The CDR3 consists of 20 residues. The CDR3 reads CASHSSRTGGFGATNEKLFF. The CDR3 bases are TGTGCCAGCCATAGCTCCCGGACAGGGGGGTTTGGGGCAACTAATGAAAAACTGTTTTTT.

This chain connects TRBV11-1 to TRBJ1-2, with a possible D match to TRBD1 (5 bases). The CDR3 runs to 14 residues. Germline CDR1 and CDR2: SGHAT and FQDESV (reference sequence). V lost 5 bases and J lost 7, with 17 bases in between. Written as DNA, the CDR3 is TGTGCCAGCAGCCTAGGGGATTGGGGCTGTGGCTACACCTTC. Its protein is CASSLGDWGCGYTF. Together with reference TRBV11-1 and TRBJ1-2, the CDR3 gives the full variable domain: EAEVAQSPRYKITEKSQAVAFWCDPISGHATLYWYRQILGQGPELLVQFQDESVVDDSQLPKDRFSAERLKGVDSTLKIQPAELGDSAMYLCASSLGDWGCGYTFGSGTRLTVV.

In its sample, this clonotype was seen many times. V is TRBV5-1 and J is TRBJ1-1; a possible D gene is TRBD1 (5 bases). V was clipped by 4 bases and J by 3 bases, with 16 bases between them. Germline CDR1 and CDR2: SGHRS and YFSETQ. This CDR3 region has 15 residues. The chain's CDR3 is CASSPLGGDYTEAFF. In DNA, the CDR3 is TGCGCCAGCAGCCCGCTTGGAGGGGACTACACTGAAGCTTTCTTT.

This clonotype was seen a handful of times. The CDR3 sequence: CASSPHRDSNQPQHF. CDR3 DNA: TGTGCCAGCAGTCCACACAGGGATAGCAATCAGCCCCAGCATTTT. The chain couples TRBV2 to TRBJ1-5; a weak D match, TRBD1 (6 bases). Trimming left V 5 bases short and J 0 bases short, with 11 bases between. In germline, CDR1 is SNHLY, CDR2 FYNNEI. The CDR3 is 15 residues long.

A few counts support this clonotype. J is TRBJ2-7 and V is TRBV4-2, with D possibly matching TRBD2 (5 bases). V was trimmed by 0 bases and J by 0 bases, leaving 12 bases between them. The germline V gene has CDR1 LGHNA and CDR2 YNFKEQ. This CDR3 has 16 residues. Here the CDR3 reads CASSQDYGGYSYEQYF. CDR3 DNA sequence: TGTGCCAGCAGCCAAGACTATGGCGGGTACTCCTACGAGCAGTACTTC.

A few counts support this clonotype. The chain links TRBV2 to TRBJ1-1; unclear D gene. The ends were cut back, 5 bases at V and 1 base at J, with 8 bases in the middle. Germline CDR1 reads SNHLY; CDR2 reads FYNNEI. The CDR3 totals 13 residues. CDR3 nucleotides: TGTGCCAGCAGTTCCAAAGAGAACACTGAAGCTTTCTTT. Translation gives CASSSKENTEAFF.

The J gene is TRBJ1-2, the V gene TRBV30; 7 bases agree with TRBD1. Trimming took 3 bases from V and 7 from J; bases not matched to a gene: 8. The CDR3 covers 13 residues. Germline values: CDR1 GTSNPN, CDR2 SVGIG (reference sequence). The CDR3 DNA is TGTGCCTGGAGACCTGGACAGGAGGGTGGCTACACCTTC. This sequence encodes CAWRPGQEGGYTF. The full variable domain, with the rest looked up from reference TRBV30 and TRBJ1-2, is SQTIHQWPATLVQPVGSPLSLECTVEGTSNPNLYWYRQAAGRGLQLLFYSVGIGQISSEVPQNLSASRPQDRQFILSSKKLLLSDSGFYLCAWRPGQEGGYTFGSGTRLTVV.

This sequence joins TRBV7-2 and TRBJ1-2, with D hard to call. This CDR3 has 17 amino acids. V gave up 2 bases and J gave up 8 bases, with 24 bases separating them. Germline V gene lookup returns CDR1 SGHTA and CDR2 FQGNSA. This chain's CDR3 is CASSLLKRTVSSSGYTF. Here the CDR3 DNA reads TGTGCCAGCAGCTTATTGAAGCGGACGGTATCCTCATCAGGCTACACCTTC.

This clonotype has at least ten counts. One junction end does not reproduce the germline sequence, and a read error may be involved. The gene calls are TRBV18 and TRBJ2-7; possible D gene TRBD1, 5 bases. CDR1 and CDR2 from the germline V gene are KGHSH and LQKENI. This CDR3 is 13 amino acids long. Here the CDR3 reads CASSTSDRGVRDF. The CDR3 DNA reads as TGTGCCAGCTCAACCTCAGACCGAGGTGTCAGGGACTTC. Together with reference TRBV18 and TRBJ2-7, the CDR3 gives the full variable domain: NAGVMQNPRHLVRRRGQEARLRCSPMKGHSHVYWYRQLPEEGLKFMVYLQKENIIDESGMPKERFSAEFPKEGPSILRIQQVVRGDSAAYFCASSTSDRGVRDFGPGTRLTVT.

This clonotype was counted only a few times. The J gene is TRBJ2-5, the V gene TRBV29-1; TRBD2 matches 7 bases. V lost 3 bases, J lost 5 bases, and 6 bases stayed unmatched. Germline V gene data show CDR1 as SQVTM and CDR2 as ANQGSEA. The CDR3 extends over 13 amino acids. The chain's CDR3 is CSVELGRVETQYF. The DNA of the CDR3 is TGCAGCGTTGAGCTGGGGAGGGTCGAGACCCAGTACTTC.

The chain links TRBV9 to TRBJ1-6; no definite D call. Germline V gene lookup returns CDR1 SGDLS and CDR2 YYNGEE. The CDR3 is 14 amino acids. The CDR3 coding sequence is TGTGCTAGGTTGGCCGGTGGGTCAAATTCACCCCTCCACTTT. Its protein is CARLAGGSNSPLHF.

On this clonotype itself: Germline and junction disagree at one end, which may indicate a read error. The V and J genes are TRBV20-1 and TRBJ2-3; TRBD1 agrees at 8 bases. Germline V gives CDR1 DFQATT, CDR2 SNEGSKA (reference sequence). The CDR3 is made up of 15 amino acids. CDR3 DNA sequence: TGCAGTGCTAGAGGTTTTGGACAGGGCACAGGTACGCAGTATTTT. It yields the protein CSARGFGQGTGTQYF.

The chain combines TRBV7-9 with TRBJ2-3; possible D gene TRBD2, 6 bases. The CDR3 is made up of 13 amino acids. The germline V gene encodes CDR1 SEHNR and CDR2 FQNEAQ (reference sequence). V was trimmed by 2 bases and J by 12 bases, leaving 15 bases between them. CDR3 residues: CASSLSHWEVQYF. For the CDR3, the DNA is TGTGCCAGCAGCTTATCCCACTGGGAGGTACAGTATTTT.

This clonotype was found many times. The V gene is TRBV6-5, the J gene TRBJ1-2; D might be TRBD1 (6 bases). Germline V gives CDR1 MNHEY, CDR2 SVGAGI. Trimming took 2 bases from V and 6 from J, leaving 10 bases between them. This CDR3 has 13 residues. The chain's CDR3 is CASSYGAGDGYTF. CDR3 DNA: TGTGCCAGCAGTTACGGGGCAGGGGATGGCTACACCTTC.

This clonotype was picked up a small number of times. This chain connects TRBV20-1 to TRBJ1-4; D possibly corresponds to TRBD1 (5 bases). Trimming took off 3 bases at V and 7 bases at J, with 18 bases between the two ends. There are 15 residues in the CDR3. Per the germline V gene, CDR1 is DFQATT and CDR2 is SNEGSKA (reference sequence). CDR3 nucleotide sequence: TGCAGTGCTAGTGGGGCAGGGCCGGCGGGTGAAAAACTGTTTTTT. Encoded protein: CSASGAGPAGEKLFF.

This clonotype appeared a single time. The gene calls are TRBV7-3 and TRBJ2-7; 9 bases map to TRBD2. Germline V gene data show CDR1 as SGHTA and CDR2 as FQGTGA. The CDR3 has 17 amino acids. The V and J ends lost 4 bases and 5 bases, in that order; junction bases with no gene match: 15. The CDR3 region has the DNA TGTGCCAGCAGCTCGGTAGGAGGACTAGCGCCGACAGACGAGCAGTACTTC. Protein: CASSSVGGLAPTDEQYF.

This clonotype was counted at least ten times. The V gene is TRBV5-1, the J gene TRBJ1-5; D perhaps matches TRBD1 (6 bases). Trimming took 0 bases from V and 5 from J, leaving 12 bases between them. The CDR3 consists of 15 residues. CDR1 and CDR2 (germline): SGHRS, YFSETQ. CDR3 coding DNA: TGCGCCAGCAGCTTGGAAGGGGGGGTTCATCAGCCCCAGCATTTT. Translating gives CASSLEGGVHQPQHF. Looking up the rest from reference TRBV5-1 and TRBJ1-5 gives the full variable domain: KAGVTQTPRYLIKTRGQQVTLSCSPISGHRSVSWYQQTPGQGLQFLFEYFSETQRNKGNFPGRFSGRQFSNSRSEMNVSTLELGDSALYLCASSLEGGVHQPQHFGDGTRLSIL.

V and J are TRBV12-3 or TRBV12-4 and TRBJ1-4; weak D call: TRBD1 (6 bases). The length of the CDR3 is 13 residues. Trimming took 8 bases from V and 8 from J, leaving 15 bases between them. The CDR3 is CASHPGAGEKLFF. The CDR3 bases are TGTGCCAGCCATCCGGGGGCGGGAGAAAAACTGTTTTTT.

This clonotype was observed at least ten times. The chain links TRBV19 to TRBJ2-5; no definite D call. Germline values: CDR1 LNHDA, CDR2 SQIVND (reference sequence). Trimming left V 5 bases short and J 3 bases short, with 10 bases between. This CDR3 is 13 amino acids long. The CDR3 sequence is CASSAQWEETQYF. Here the CDR3 DNA reads TGTGCCAGTAGTGCCCAGTGGGAAGAGACCCAGTACTTC.